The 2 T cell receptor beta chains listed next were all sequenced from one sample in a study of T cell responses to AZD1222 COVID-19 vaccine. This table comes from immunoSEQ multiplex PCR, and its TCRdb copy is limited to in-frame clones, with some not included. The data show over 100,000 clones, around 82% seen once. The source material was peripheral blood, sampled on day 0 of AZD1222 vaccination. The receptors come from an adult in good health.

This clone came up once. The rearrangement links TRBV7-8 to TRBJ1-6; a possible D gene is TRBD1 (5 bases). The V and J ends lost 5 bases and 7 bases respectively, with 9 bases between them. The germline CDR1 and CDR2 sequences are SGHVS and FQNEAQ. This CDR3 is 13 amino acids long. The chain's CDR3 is CASSRAGNSPLHF. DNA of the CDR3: TGTGCCAGCAGCCGCGCAGGGAATTCACCCCTCCACTTT.

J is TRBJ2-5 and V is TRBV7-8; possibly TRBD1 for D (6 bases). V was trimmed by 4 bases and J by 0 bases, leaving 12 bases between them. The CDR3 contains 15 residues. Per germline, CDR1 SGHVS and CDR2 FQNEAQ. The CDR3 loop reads CASSSRTGYQETQYF. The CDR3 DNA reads TGTGCCAGCAGCTCGCGAACAGGGTACCAAGAGACCCAGTACTTC.